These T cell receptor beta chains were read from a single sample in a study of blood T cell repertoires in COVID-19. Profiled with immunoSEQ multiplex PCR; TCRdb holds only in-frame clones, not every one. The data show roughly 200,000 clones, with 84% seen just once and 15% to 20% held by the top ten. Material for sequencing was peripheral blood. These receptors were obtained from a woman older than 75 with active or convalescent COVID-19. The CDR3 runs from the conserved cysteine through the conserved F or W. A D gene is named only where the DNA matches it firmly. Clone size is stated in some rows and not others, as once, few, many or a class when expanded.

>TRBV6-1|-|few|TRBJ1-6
TGTGCCAGCAGTGAAGTCCCCAGCTCCTATAATTCACCCCTCCACTTT
CASSEVPSSYNSPLHF
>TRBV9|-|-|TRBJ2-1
TGTGCCAGCAGCGTGGGCCAGGGTGGTGAGCAGTTCTTC
CASSVGQGGEQFF
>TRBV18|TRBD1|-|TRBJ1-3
TGTGCCAGCTCATTGCAGGGGGCGCAAACCCCTGGAAACACCATATATTTT
CASSLQGAQTPGNTIYF
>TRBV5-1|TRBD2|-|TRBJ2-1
TGCGCCAGCAGCCCCTCGGGCGGGGGGGCTTACAATGAGCAGTTCTTC
CASSPSGGGAYNEQFF
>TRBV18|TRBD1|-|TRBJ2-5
TGTGCCAGCTCACCGGCGACAGGGGGAAGGGAGACCCAGTACTTC
CASSPATGGRETQYF
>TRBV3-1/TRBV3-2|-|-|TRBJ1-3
TGTGCCAGCAGCCTCCGGACAGAACCCTCTGGAAACACCATATATTTT
CASSLRTEPSGNTIYF
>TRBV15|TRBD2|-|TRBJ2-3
TGTGCCACCAGCAGCGGGAGGACTAGCGGCACAGATACGCAGTATTTT
CATSSGRTSGTDTQYF
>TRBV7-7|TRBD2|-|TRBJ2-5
TGTGCCAGCAGCAAGGGACTAGCGGGAGTAGTCGAGACCCAGTACTTC
CASSKGLAGVVETQYF
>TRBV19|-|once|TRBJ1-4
TGTGCCAGTGGGGAAAGGGTTAGGGGCACTAATGAAAAACTGTTTTTT
CASGERVRGTNEKLFF
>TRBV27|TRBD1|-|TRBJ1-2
TGTGCCAGCAGTTTCACAGGGGGCGCTTATGGCTACACCTTC
CASSFTGGAYGYTF
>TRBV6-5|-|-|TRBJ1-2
TGTGCCAGCAGTCCCAGAGGATATGGCTACACCTTC
CASSPRGYGYTF
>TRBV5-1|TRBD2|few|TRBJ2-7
TGCGCCAGCAGCTCCTCTAGCGGGAATTACGAGCAGTACTTC
CASSSSSGNYEQYF
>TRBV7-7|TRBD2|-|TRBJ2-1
TGTGCCAGCAGCTTGGATAGCGGGAGGACCTACAATGAGCAGTTCTTC
CASSLDSGRTYNEQFF
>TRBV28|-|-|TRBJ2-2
TGTGCCAGCAGTTTTTATCCGAGGGTGGCCGGGGAGCTGTTTTTT
CASSFYPRVAGELFF
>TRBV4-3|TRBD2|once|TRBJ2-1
TGCGCCAGCAGCCACGGTTTAGCGGGCGTCAATGAGCAGTTCTTC
CASSHGLAGVNEQFF